This T cell receptor (beta chain) was identified during a study of response to subunit inactivated influenza vaccine. TCRdb re-called the RT-PCR reads with MiXCR, one entry per CDR3 protein. The data show more than 700,000 distinct CDR3 sequences, less than 25% seen once. The study, taken as a whole, reports: The authors put forward the suggestion that each seasonal influenza vaccination may bring in only a limited number of new T cells.

V was clipped by 6 bases and J by 4 bases, with 10 bases between them. Per the germline V gene, CDR1 is MNHEY and CDR2 is SVGEGT. This CDR3 contains 13 residues. A few counts support this clonotype. Antigen specificity is unknown. The source material was PBMCs from blood, sampled roughly 5 days after vaccination. The sequence was obtained from a man aged 45-65 years who received an inactivated influenza vaccine. This chain connects TRBV6-2 or TRBV6-3 to TRBJ2-1; D call uncertain. CDR3 in amino acids: CASSWTTYNEQFF. The CDR3 DNA is TGTGCCAGCAGCTGGACGACTTACAATGAGCAGTTCTTC.